A single sample is the source of the 32 T cell receptor beta chains below, sequenced in a study of shared clonotypes between healthy human individuals. The data were produced by immunoSEQ multiplex PCR, yet TCRdb's version contains in-frame clones alone and is incomplete. Of about 380,000 clones in the sample, 96% are singletons; the top ten hold about 0.32%. Sequences were obtained from memory CD8+ T cells sorted from blood. The sample's subset: CD45RO+ cells pooled with CCR7-negative TemRA cells. All receptors derive from a man between 25 and 39 years old in good health.

This clone was seen once. This chain joins TRBV11-2 and TRBJ2-1, with D hard to call. The V end was cut by 1 base, the J end by 7 bases, with 8 bases between. The germline CDR1 and CDR2 sequences are SGHAT and FQNNGV. This CDR3 has 13 residues. CDR3 sequence: CASSLVPRNEQFF. CDR3 bases: TGTGCCAGCAGCTTAGTCCCCCGGAATGAGCAGTTCTTC.

In nucleotides, the CDR3 is TGCGCCAGCAGCCTTCTTGTAGCGGGGGCAGAGACCCAGTACTTC. It codes for CASSLLVAGAETQYF. The V gene is TRBV4-1, the J gene TRBJ2-5; 9 positions match TRBD2. The length of the CDR3 is 15 residues. Germline loops: CDR1 MGHRA, CDR2 YSYEKL. The V segment lost 4 bases and the J segment 4 bases; nucleotides outside the gene matches: 7.

The gene calls are TRBV5-1 and TRBJ2-5; D is unclear. V lost 0 bases and J lost 4, with 7 bases in between. The CDR3 sequence is 13 residues long. Germline V gene lookup returns CDR1 SGHRS and CDR2 YFSETQ. The CDR3 protein is CASSLESAETQYF. CDR3 nucleotides: TGCGCCAGCAGCTTGGAATCGGCAGAGACCCAGTACTTC.

The chain carries TRBV28 and TRBJ2-7, with 9 bases matching TRBD1. In germline, CDR1 is MDHEN, CDR2 SYDVKM. The CDR3 sequence is 13 residues long. V dropped 3 bases and J dropped 3; count of bases not matched to a gene: 0. The chain's CDR3 is CASSLTGGYEQYF. In DNA, the CDR3 is TGTGCCAGCAGTTTGACAGGGGGCTACGAGCAGTACTTC.

This clone has only one observation. The chain links TRBV6-4 to TRBJ2-3; TRBD2 aligns across 8 bases. The germline V gene has CDR1 MRHNA and CDR2 SNTAGT. The CDR3 length is 14 residues. V shed 4 bases and J 7 bases; nucleotides not matched to a gene: 7. Written as DNA, the CDR3 is TGTGCCAGCAGTGTGGCGGGAGGCTCAAATACGCAGTATTTT. Protein sequence: CASSVAGGSNTQYF.

V and J are TRBV30 and TRBJ1-3; no reliable D call. This CDR3 comprises 12 residues. Germline assignment: CDR1 GTSNPN and CDR2 SVGIG (reference sequence). The V gene lost 2 bases and the J gene lost 4 bases, with 6 bases spanning the gap. CDR3 in amino acids: CAWSNLGNTIYF. DNA of the CDR3: TGTGCCTGGAGTAATTTAGGAAACACCATATATTTT.

The V and J genes are TRBV6-4 and TRBJ2-5; 15 bases map to TRBD2. The CDR3 is 15 amino acids. V was pared by 6 bases and J by 4 bases, with 3 bases of the junction left unmatched. Per the germline V gene, CDR1 is MRHNA and CDR2 is SNTAGT. The CDR3 protein is CASRGLAGGGETQYF. The CDR3 coding sequence is TGTGCCAGCAGAGGACTAGCGGGAGGGGGAGAGACCCAGTACTTC.

In DNA, the CDR3 is TGTGCCAGCAGTTTCTCGGAGAACACCGGGGAGCTGTTTTTT. This sequence encodes CASSFSENTGELFF. V and J are TRBV28 and TRBJ2-2; D is ambiguous. This CDR3 region has 14 residues. Germline CDR1 reads MDHEN; CDR2 reads SYDVKM. Trimming cost V 3 bases and J 1 base, with 6 bases left between them.

The gene calls are TRBV6-5 and TRBJ2-3; TRBD1 matches at 7 bases. V gave up 7 bases and J gave up 2 bases; unmatched junction bases: 3. This CDR3 has 13 amino acids. Germline assignment: CDR1 MNHEY and CDR2 SVGAGI. The CDR3 region is CASKRGHTDTQYF. CDR3 in DNA: TGTGCCAGCAAAAGGGGGCACACAGATACGCAGTATTTT.

The J gene is TRBJ2-1, the V gene TRBV7-9, with D unresolved. Trimming left V 2 bases short and J 4 bases short, with 9 bases between. Germline CDR1 SEHNR, CDR2 FQNEAQ (reference sequence). The CDR3 is made up of 14 amino acids. In DNA, the CDR3 is TGTGCCAGCAGCTTAACTGCTTCTTACAATGAGCAGTTCTTC. It is translated as CASSLTASYNEQFF.

The chain combines TRBV7-9 with TRBJ2-1; D not resolved. The CDR3 has 12 residues. Germline-derived CDR1 and CDR2 are SEHNR and FQNEAQ (reference sequence). V was shortened by 3 bases and J by 7 bases, with 7 bases between the two germline ends. CDR3 sequence: CASSFWRNEQFF. CDR3 sequence (DNA): TGTGCCAGCAGCTTTTGGCGAAATGAGCAGTTCTTC.

The chain has TRBV5-3 and TRBJ2-1; 12 bases fit TRBD2. TRBV5-3 qualifies as an ORF whose function is uncertain. After removal of 3 bases from V and 6 bases from J, the junction contained 4 bases not matched to a gene. The CDR3 consists of 15 residues. The CDR3 DNA reads TGTGCCAGAAGCTCGACTAGCGGGAGTGGCAATGAGCAGTTCTTC. Amino acid sequence: CARSSTSGSGNEQFF.

V gene TRBV6-1 combines with J gene TRBJ1-5, with D perhaps TRBD1 (6 bases). V gave up 4 bases and J gave up 7 bases, with 32 bases separating them. In germline, CDR1 is MNHNS, CDR2 SASEGT. The CDR3 sequence is 20 residues long. CDR3 DNA: TGTGCCAGCAGTGTAGCGCGGCTGACGGACAGATATCTAGCAGGACAGCCCCAGCATTTT. Its protein product is CASSVARLTDRYLAGQPQHF.

Comments on this clone: The sample carries other DNA sequences with the same CDR3. The chain links TRBV5-1 to TRBJ2-5, with TRBD2 matching 15 bases. V shed 2 bases and J 4 bases; nucleotides not matched to a gene: 3. CDR1 is SGHRS, CDR2 YFSETQ, per germline. CDR3 length: 16 residues. CDR3 sequence (DNA): TGCGCCAGCAGCTTAGGACTAGCGGGAGGGGCAGAGACCCAGTACTTC. Translation gives CASSLGLAGGAETQYF.

V usage is TRBV13 and J usage is TRBJ1-1; no reliable D call. The CDR3 runs to 11 residues. Trimming stripped 0 bases from V and 11 bases from J, with 7 bases between. Germline lookup yields CDR1 PRHDT and CDR2 FYEKMQ (reference sequence). CDR3: CASSLGREAFF. The DNA for the CDR3 is TGTGCCAGCAGCTTAGGCCGGGAGGCTTTCTTT.

The genes are TRBV4-1 and TRBJ2-2; no reliable D call. Trimming removed 1 base at V and 2 bases at J, with 11 bases between. This CDR3 has 16 amino acids. CDR1 and CDR2 (germline): MGHRA, YSYEKL. The CDR3 spells CASSQGGFGNTGELFF. CDR3 nucleotide sequence: TGCGCCAGCAGCCAAGGAGGTTTTGGAAACACCGGGGAGCTGTTTTTT.

This CDR3 is CASTTGQGSTDTQYF. In DNA form, the CDR3 reads TGTGCCAGCACAACGGGACAGGGGAGCACAGATACGCAGTATTTT. The chain recombines TRBV6-5 with TRBJ2-3; 10 nucleotides align to TRBD1. This CDR3 has 15 amino acids. CDR1 and CDR2 from the germline V gene are MNHEY and SVGAGI. Trimming at V came to 7 bases and at J to 0 bases, leaving 4 bases not matched to a gene.

This chain uses TRBV4-1 with TRBJ1-2, with TRBD1 identical over 9 bases. After removal of 4 bases from V and 4 bases from J, the junction contained 7 bases not matched to a gene. Germline-derived CDR1 and CDR2 are MGHRA and YSYEKL. CDR3 size: 15 residues. The CDR3 DNA sequence: TGCGCCAGCAGCCCAGGACAGGGGTTTCGCTATGGCTACACCTTC. Translation: CASSPGQGFRYGYTF.

This chain's CDR3 is CAISVVAGGDNEQFF. The CDR3 region has the DNA TGTGCCATCAGTGTAGTAGCGGGAGGGGACAATGAGCAGTTCTTC. The chain employs TRBV10-3 and TRBJ2-1, with TRBD2 matching 11 bases. Trimming removed 4 bases from V and 5 bases from J; junction bases left unmatched: 4. From germline, CDR1 is ENHRY and CDR2 SYGVKD. This CDR3 is built from 15 residues.

The CDR3 is CASSTGSGNTIYF. The CDR3 DNA reads as TGTGCCAGTAGTACGGGCTCTGGAAACACCATATATTTT. J is TRBJ1-3 and V is TRBV19; no clear D. The germline V gene encodes CDR1 LNHDA and CDR2 SQIVND (reference sequence). V was shortened by 4 bases and J by 0 bases, with 4 bases between the two germline ends. The CDR3 length is 13 residues.

This clone has just one count. V is TRBV28 and J is TRBJ2-4; D unclear. The CDR3 has 14 amino acids. The V end was cut by 5 bases, the J end by 1 base, with 9 bases between. CDR1 is MDHEN, CDR2 SYDVKM, per germline. This chain's CDR3 is CASSPIFAKNIQYF. CDR3 nucleotides: TGTGCCAGCAGTCCTATTTTTGCCAAAAACATTCAGTACTTC.

The chain is built from TRBV25-1 and TRBJ2-3, with TRBD1 matching 11 bases. The CDR3 is 16 residues long. The germline V gene has CDR1 MGHDK and CDR2 SYGVNS. V trimming: 3 bases; J trimming: 4 bases; junction bases outside the gene matches: 6. The CDR3 loop reads CASSDWGQGVSDTQYF. The CDR3, as DNA: TGTGCCAGCAGTGATTGGGGACAGGGGGTATCAGATACGCAGTATTTT.

The CDR3 nucleotides are TGTGCCAGCAGGGGACAGCGGACCGGGGAGCTGTTTTTT. Amino acids: CASRGQRTGELFF. The rearrangement uses TRBV28 and TRBJ2-2; 7 positions match TRBD1. This CDR3 is built from 13 residues. With V trimmed by 6 bases and J by 5 bases, 3 bases remained unmatched. Germline V gene sequence: CDR1 MDHEN, CDR2 SYDVKM.

This chain links TRBV27 with TRBJ2-3, with D possibly TRBD2 on 7 matching bases. CDR1 is MNHEY and CDR2 is SMNVEV in the germline V gene (reference sequence). The CDR3 loop spans 14 amino acids. V lost 6 bases and J 2 bases, leaving 12 bases between the germline ends. The CDR3 sequence is CASRVAGATDTQYF. CDR3 sequence (DNA): TGTGCCAGCAGAGTCGCGGGGGCCACAGATACGCAGTATTTT.

J is TRBJ2-2 and V is TRBV10-1; D is ambiguous. V was shortened by 6 bases and J by 5 bases, with 4 bases between the two germline ends. Germline CDR1 is WNHNN and CDR2 is SYGVQD (reference sequence). CDR3 size: 11 residues. The DNA of the CDR3 is TGCGCCAGCAGGGAGACCGGGGAGCTGTTTTTT. Its protein product is CASRETGELFF.

The chain employs TRBV5-1 and TRBJ2-7; TRBD1 matches at 8 bases. Germline V gives CDR1 SGHRS, CDR2 YFSETQ. Trimming cost V 2 bases and J 0 bases; bases outside gene matches: 7. The CDR3 contains 16 residues. The chain's CDR3 is CASSFISGTGSYEQYF. The CDR3 DNA follows: TGCGCCAGCAGCTTTATCTCCGGGACAGGCTCCTACGAGCAGTACTTC.

The chain links TRBV7-8 to TRBJ1-2; TRBD1 matches 7 bases. J lost 4 bases, V lost 1 base, and 9 bases had no gene match. Germline assignment: CDR1 SGHVS and CDR2 FQNEAQ. This CDR3 contains 16 residues. The CDR3 region is CASSLEDRLPFYGYTF. The CDR3 DNA is TGTGCCAGCAGCTTAGAGGACAGGTTGCCTTTCTATGGCTACACCTTC.

This chain uses TRBV28 with TRBJ2-3; D unclear. V was clipped by 6 bases and J by 4 bases, with 8 bases between them. The germline V gene encodes CDR1 MDHEN and CDR2 SYDVKM. The CDR3 covers 12 residues. CDR3 amino acids: CASRLQPDTQYF. CDR3 DNA: TGTGCCAGCAGACTTCAGCCAGATACGCAGTATTTT.

The chain uses TRBV29-1 and TRBJ2-7, with TRBD2 as a possible D gene (5 bases). The V gene's germline CDR1 is SQVTM and CDR2 ANQGSEA. The CDR3 covers 13 residues. Trimming cost V 1 base and J 2 bases, with 9 bases left between them. CDR3 nucleotide sequence: TGCAGCGTTGAAGCGGGGTTTACCTACGAGCAGTACTTC. Translating it yields CSVEAGFTYEQYF.

V gene TRBV10-1 combines with J gene TRBJ1-2, with 7 positions matching TRBD1. This CDR3 has 15 residues. After removal of 2 bases from V and 0 bases from J, the junction contained 3 bases not matched to a gene. The germline V gene encodes CDR1 WNHNN and CDR2 SYGVQD (reference sequence). CDR3 loop: CASSEGGTANYGYTF. The CDR3 DNA reads as TGCGCCAGCAGTGAGGGCGGGACAGCTAACTATGGCTACACCTTC.

This clone was found once. The sample has other DNA sequences that encode this CDR3 too. The chain is built from TRBV7-9 and TRBJ1-2; TRBD1 is a possible D gene (5 bases). The V gene lost 2 bases and the J gene lost 8 bases, with 6 bases spanning the gap. CDR1 is SEHNR and CDR2 is FQNEAQ in the germline V gene (reference sequence). The CDR3 totals 11 residues. CDR3 coding DNA: TGTGCCAGCAGCTTACAGGGAGGCTACACCTTC. It encodes CASSLQGGYTF.

J is TRBJ2-5 and V is TRBV5-4; 10 nucleotides line up with TRBD2. The germline V gene has CDR1 SGHNT and CDR2 YYREEE (reference sequence). Trimming took 1 base from V and 3 from J; bases not matched to a gene: 6. The CDR3 contains 16 residues. CDR3 sequence (DNA): TGTGCCAGCAGCTTGAGAAAGCGGGAGGGAAAAGAGACCCAGTACTTC. As protein: CASSLRKREGKETQYF.